These T cell receptor beta chains were read from a single sample in a study of T-cell reconstitution after alpha-beta-depleted transplantation in children. TCRdb reprocessed the PCR reads with MiXCR, giving one entry per CDR3 protein. The table has 600,000 or so distinct CDR3 sequences, 20% to 25% seen once; the top ten hold 13% to 15%. Source: PBMCs, mostly from graft donor cells, taken 360 days after TCRalphabeta/CD19-depleted stem cell transplant. The receptors derive from a boy younger than two who had a stem cell transplant for acute myeloid leukemia, so the T cells may come from the graft donor. Both conserved end residues are part of each CDR3. The order of the fields is D gene, J gene, clone size, V gene, CDR3 protein, CDR3 DNA. A D gene is named only where the DNA matches it firmly. The listing skips clone size in some rows; elsewhere it reads once, few, many or a size class.

d_gene: .; j_gene: TRBJ2-1; abundance: many; v_gene: TRBV5-1; CDR3aa: CASSPSLANEQFF; CDR3nt: TGCGCCAGCAGCCCATCTCTAGCAAATGAGCAGTTCTTC
d_gene: .; j_gene: TRBJ2-2; abundance: few; v_gene: TRBV10-3; CDR3aa: CAISSGDRFGGRTGELFF; CDR3nt: TGTGCCATCAGTTCGGGGGACAGATTCGGGGGCCGGACCGGGGAGCTGTTTTTT
d_gene: .; j_gene: TRBJ1-4; abundance: many; v_gene: TRBV27; CDR3aa: CASSLLTGNEKLFF; CDR3nt: TGTGCCAGCAGCCTATTGACCGGTAATGAAAAACTGTTTTTT
d_gene: .; j_gene: TRBJ1-2; abundance: .; v_gene: TRBV20-1; CDR3aa: CSARSGGGYTF; CDR3nt: TGCAGTGCTAGATCTGGAGGTGGCTACACCTTC
d_gene: TRBD2; j_gene: TRBJ2-1; abundance: .; v_gene: TRBV11-2; CDR3aa: CASSKVRSGTSGGARYNEQFF; CDR3nt: TGTGCCAGCAGCAAAGTACGCTCCGGGACTAGCGGGGGGGCAAGGTACAATGAGCAGTTCTTC
d_gene: .; j_gene: TRBJ1-2; abundance: .; v_gene: TRBV9; CDR3aa: CASSVVALGDYGYTF; CDR3nt: TGTGCCAGCAGCGTAGTAGCCTTGGGAGACTATGGCTACACCTTC
d_gene: .; j_gene: TRBJ2-3; abundance: .; v_gene: TRBV6-1; CDR3aa: CASIETRPSTDTQYF; CDR3nt: TGTGCCAGCATCGAGACTAGACCTAGCACAGATACGCAGTATTTT
d_gene: .; j_gene: TRBJ1-2; abundance: .; v_gene: TRBV6-5; CDR3aa: CASSYEGRGPDGYTF; CDR3nt: TGTGCCAGCAGTTACGAAGGCAGGGGCCCCGATGGCTACACCTTC
d_gene: .; j_gene: TRBJ2-2; abundance: .; v_gene: TRBV28; CDR3aa: CASSRRHVSESGELFF; CDR3nt: TGTGCCAGCAGCCGTAGACACGTCTCGGAGTCCGGGGAGCTGTTTTTT
d_gene: .; j_gene: TRBJ1-1; abundance: many; v_gene: TRBV4-2; CDR3aa: CASSQEVQGEAFF; CDR3nt: TGTGCCAGCAGCCAAGAGGTCCAGGGTGAAGCTTTCTTT
d_gene: .; j_gene: TRBJ1-3; abundance: .; v_gene: TRBV12-3/TRBV12-4; CDR3aa: CASISRESSGNTIYF; CDR3nt: TGTGCCAGCATCTCACGGGAGAGCTCTGGAAACACCATATATTTT
d_gene: .; j_gene: TRBJ2-7; abundance: .; v_gene: TRBV20-1; CDR3aa: CSARASTSYEQYF; CDR3nt: TGCAGTGCTAGAGCCAGCACCTCCTACGAGCAGTACTTC
d_gene: .; j_gene: TRBJ2-2; abundance: .; v_gene: TRBV6-5; CDR3aa: CASSLAGTPGAGELFF; CDR3nt: TGTGCCAGCAGTTTGGCCGGGACACCGGGCGCCGGGGAGCTGTTTTTT
d_gene: TRBD2; j_gene: TRBJ2-3; abundance: many; v_gene: TRBV29-1; CDR3aa: CSVPQGGMDTQYF; CDR3nt: TGCAGCGTTCCCCAGGGAGGGATGGATACGCAGTATTTT
d_gene: .; j_gene: TRBJ2-3; abundance: .; v_gene: TRBV12-3/TRBV12-4; CDR3aa: CASSLTSRYTDTQYF; CDR3nt: TGTGCCAGCAGTTTAACTAGCCGCTACACAGATACGCAGTATTTT
d_gene: .; j_gene: TRBJ2-7; abundance: many; v_gene: TRBV27; CDR3aa: CASRKTAAYEQYF; CDR3nt: TGTGCCAGCAGGAAGACAGCGGCGTACGAGCAGTACTTC
d_gene: TRBD2; j_gene: TRBJ2-2; abundance: .; v_gene: TRBV20-1; CDR3aa: CSARNSGGPYGELFF; CDR3nt: TGCAGTGCCCGTAATAGCGGGGGCCCGTACGGGGAGCTGTTTTTT
d_gene: .; j_gene: TRBJ2-6; abundance: .; v_gene: TRBV24-1; CDR3aa: CATSRTGANVLTF; CDR3nt: TGTGCCACCAGCAGAACCGGGGCCAACGTCCTGACTTTC
d_gene: .; j_gene: TRBJ2-1; abundance: many; v_gene: TRBV29-1; CDR3aa: CSVPRAFSYNEQFF; CDR3nt: TGCAGCGTTCCCAGGGCCTTCTCCTACAATGAGCAGTTCTTC
d_gene: .; j_gene: TRBJ1-5; abundance: .; v_gene: TRBV6-1; CDR3aa: CASSEATQGDQPQHF; CDR3nt: TGTGCCAGCAGTGAAGCGACACAGGGCGACCAGCCCCAGCATTTT
d_gene: .; j_gene: TRBJ1-2; abundance: few; v_gene: TRBV12-3/TRBV12-4; CDR3aa: CASSLVPIYGYTF; CDR3nt: TGTGCCAGCAGTTTAGTCCCGATCTATGGCTACACCTTC
d_gene: .; j_gene: TRBJ1-2; abundance: few; v_gene: TRBV20-1; CDR3aa: CSAGIGSNYGYTF; CDR3nt: TGCAGTGCTGGGATAGGGAGCAACTATGGCTACACCTTC
d_gene: .; j_gene: TRBJ1-1; abundance: few; v_gene: TRBV12-3/TRBV12-4; CDR3aa: CASSLGGAWNTEAFF; CDR3nt: TGTGCCAGCAGTTTAGGGGGGGCTTGGAACACTGAAGCTTTCTTT
d_gene: .; j_gene: TRBJ2-5; abundance: .; v_gene: TRBV21-1; CDR3aa: CASSKVWGGRQETQYF; CDR3nt: TGTGCCAGCAGCAAAGTATGGGGGGGCCGCCAAGAGACCCAGTACTTC
d_gene: .; j_gene: TRBJ2-7; abundance: .; v_gene: TRBV15; CDR3aa: CATSSEQGAYEQYF; CDR3nt: TGTGCCACCAGCAGCGAACAGGGAGCCTACGAGCAGTACTTC
d_gene: TRBD2; j_gene: TRBJ2-2; abundance: few; v_gene: TRBV6-1; CDR3aa: CASSLRGGRELFF; CDR3nt: TGTGCCAGCAGTCTCCGGGGGGGCCGGGAGCTGTTTTTT
d_gene: TRBD1; j_gene: TRBJ2-4; abundance: few; v_gene: TRBV4-3; CDR3aa: CASSQGTGPSIQYF; CDR3nt: TGCGCCAGCAGCCAGGGGACAGGGCCCAGCATTCAGTACTTC
d_gene: .; j_gene: TRBJ2-1; abundance: .; v_gene: TRBV24-1; CDR3aa: CATSDLGGGGYEQFF; CDR3nt: TGTGCCACCAGTGATTTGGGAGGCGGAGGTTATGAGCAGTTCTTC
d_gene: .; j_gene: TRBJ2-7; abundance: many; v_gene: TRBV12-3/TRBV12-4; CDR3aa: CASSLAPGGLREQYF; CDR3nt: TGTGCCAGCAGTTTAGCGCCCGGGGGTCTGAGGGAGCAGTACTTC
d_gene: .; j_gene: TRBJ2-1; abundance: many; v_gene: TRBV7-2; CDR3aa: CASSLHRANYNEQFF; CDR3nt: TGTGCCAGCAGCTTGCACAGGGCTAACTACAATGAGCAGTTCTTC
d_gene: .; j_gene: TRBJ2-7; abundance: .; v_gene: TRBV3-1; CDR3aa: CASSQTGFGVYEQYF; CDR3nt: TGTGCCAGCAGCCAGACCGGATTCGGGGTCTACGAGCAGTACTTC
d_gene: TRBD1; j_gene: TRBJ2-5; abundance: .; v_gene: TRBV6-4; CDR3aa: CASSRLGTGKVEGETQYF; CDR3nt: TGTGCCAGCAGTCGACTTGGGACAGGGAAGGTTGAGGGAGAGACCCAGTACTTC
d_gene: .; j_gene: TRBJ2-2; abundance: .; v_gene: TRBV6-1; CDR3aa: CASTDGGTVNTGELFF; CDR3nt: TGTGCCAGCACCGATGGAGGGACGGTGAACACCGGGGAGCTGTTTTTT
d_gene: .; j_gene: TRBJ2-3; abundance: many; v_gene: TRBV20-1; CDR3aa: CSARDDTQYF; CDR3nt: TGCAGTGCTAGAGATGATACGCAGTATTTT
d_gene: .; j_gene: TRBJ1-5; abundance: .; v_gene: TRBV20-1; CDR3aa: CSARGSHYSNQPQHF; CDR3nt: TGCAGTGCTAGAGGCTCCCATTATAGCAATCAGCCCCAGCATTTT
d_gene: .; j_gene: TRBJ2-1; abundance: .; v_gene: TRBV12-3/TRBV12-4; CDR3aa: CASSPGASGTTSYNEQFF; CDR3nt: TGTGCCAGCAGTCCCGGGGCATCGGGCACGACCTCCTACAATGAGCAGTTCTTC
d_gene: TRBD1; j_gene: TRBJ2-1; abundance: .; v_gene: TRBV4-3; CDR3aa: CASSQGTGVNEQFF; CDR3nt: TGCGCCAGCAGCCAGGGGACAGGGGTTAATGAGCAGTTCTTC
d_gene: .; j_gene: TRBJ2-1; abundance: many; v_gene: TRBV5-1; CDR3aa: CASILEGFDEQFF; CDR3nt: TGCGCCAGCATCCTAGAAGGTTTCGATGAGCAGTTCTTC
d_gene: .; j_gene: TRBJ2-6; abundance: many; v_gene: TRBV15; CDR3aa: CATRLWGSGANVLTF; CDR3nt: TGTGCCACCCGACTATGGGGCTCTGGGGCCAACGTCCTGACTTTC